Presented here are 23 T cell receptor beta chains from one specimen sequenced in a study of blood T cell repertoires in COVID-19. Here immunoSEQ multiplex PCR was the method, and the copy in TCRdb shows in-frame clones only, minus some. Altogether around 250,000 clones are present, roughly 90% being singletons, with the ten largest covering around 2.9%. Sequencing was performed on peripheral blood. The receptors originated from a woman aged 30 to 39 with active or convalescent COVID-19.

The J gene is TRBJ1-1, the V gene TRBV2; D is unresolved. The V gene's germline CDR1 is SNHLY and CDR2 FYNNEI. Trimming removed 4 bases at V and 4 bases at J, with 13 bases between. This CDR3 has 14 amino acids. CDR3 loop: CASSGASISTEAFF. Written as DNA, the CDR3 is TGTGCCAGCAGTGGGGCCTCAATCTCCACTGAAGCTTTCTTT. Full variable domain (rest looked up from reference TRBV2 and TRBJ1-1): EPEVTQTPSHQVTQMGQEVILRCVPISNHLYFYWYRQILGQKVEFLVSFYNNEISEKSEIFDDQFSVERPDGSNFTLKIRSTKLEDSAMYFCASSGASISTEAFFGQGTRLTVV.

The chain links TRBV11-2 to TRBJ1-2, with a possible D match to TRBD1 (5 bases). CDR3 size: 13 residues. The germline V gene has CDR1 SGHAT and CDR2 FQNNGV. The V gene lost 2 bases and the J gene lost 4 bases, with 8 bases spanning the gap. CDR3 protein: CASSLSGLYGYTF. The CDR3 nucleotides are TGTGCCAGCAGCTTATCAGGGCTCTATGGCTACACCTTC.

This chain connects TRBV5-1 to TRBJ1-3; D may be TRBD1 (6 bases). This CDR3 has 15 amino acids. Germline assignment: CDR1 SGHRS and CDR2 YFSETQ. Trimming cost V 4 bases and J 8 bases, with 19 bases left between them. The CDR3 protein is CASSPNREMADTIYF. The CDR3 DNA reads TGCGCCAGCAGCCCGAACAGGGAGATGGCGGACACCATATATTTT.

V usage is TRBV2 and J usage is TRBJ1-5, with D perhaps matching TRBD1 (5 bases). This CDR3 has 15 residues. The V end lost 3 bases, the J end lost 6 bases, and 15 bases lay between the germline ends. Germline V CDR1 and CDR2: SNHLY, FYNNEI. The CDR3 bases are TGTGCCAGCAGTGAGTGGGGGGGGTTTGGTCAGCCCCAGCATTTT. Translating gives CASSEWGGFGQPQHF. Based on the CDR3 plus reference TRBV2 and TRBJ1-5, the full variable domain is EPEVTQTPSHQVTQMGQEVILRCVPISNHLYFYWYRQILGQKVEFLVSFYNNEISEKSEIFDDQFSVERPDGSNFTLKIRSTKLEDSAMYFCASSEWGGFGQPQHFGDGTRLSIL.

The rearrangement uses TRBV6-6 and TRBJ2-1; D may be TRBD1 (6 bases). This CDR3 is built from 14 residues. V shed 6 bases and J shed 7 bases, with 16 bases lying between them. Germline CDR1 and CDR2: MNHNY and SVGAGI (reference sequence). This CDR3 reads CASSKGVLGNEQFF. CDR3 nucleotide sequence: TGTGCCAGCAGCAAGGGGGTTCTAGGTAATGAGCAGTTCTTC.

The chain joins TRBV5-1 to TRBJ2-7; D might be TRBD1 (5 bases). The CDR3 is 11 residues long. The germline V gene has CDR1 SGHRS and CDR2 YFSETQ. CDR3 in amino acids: CASSFPAGRGV. For the CDR3, the DNA is TGCGCCAGCAGCTTCCCGGCAGGGCGCGGAGTC.

The J gene is TRBJ1-1, the V gene TRBV28; maybe TRBD1 (6 bases). V lost 4 bases, J lost 10 bases, and 19 bases lay in between. Germline V lookup: CDR1 MDHEN, CDR2 SYDVKM. The CDR3 sequence is 14 residues long. CDR3 nucleotides: TGTGCCAGCAGTTCCCCCCGGGGGGCGAGAGGAGCTTTCTTT. Protein sequence: CASSSPRGARGAFF.

The sample holds one count of this clone. The V and J genes are TRBV9 and TRBJ2-5; no firm D call. From germline, CDR1 is SGDLS and CDR2 YYNGEE. The CDR3 loop spans 13 amino acids. V was pared by 1 base and J by 2 bases, with 6 bases between. CDR3 coding DNA: TGTGCCAGCAGCGTACAGGATCAAGAGACCCAGTACTTC. Protein sequence: CASSVQDQETQYF. The full variable domain, completed using reference TRBV9 and TRBJ2-5, is DSGVTQTPKHLITATGQRVTLRCSPRSGDLSVYWYQQSLDQGLQFLIQYYNGEERAKGNILERFSAQQFPDLHSELNLSSLELGDSALYFCASSVQDQETQYFGPGTRLLVL.

The chain joins TRBV6-1 to TRBJ1-6, with 8 bases fitting TRBD1. V gave up 2 bases and J gave up 6 bases; unmatched junction bases: 9. Germline values: CDR1 MNHNS, CDR2 SASEGT. There are 17 residues in the CDR3. The CDR3 is CASSETPRTGSNSPLHF. In DNA, the CDR3 is TGTGCCAGCAGTGAAACCCCAAGGACAGGGTCTAATTCACCCCTCCACTTT.

CDR3 in DNA: TGTGCCAGCAGCTTACAAAGCAATCAGCCCCAGCATTTT. Protein sequence: CASSLQSNQPQHF. The chain joins TRBV7-2 to TRBJ1-5, with D unresolved. Looked up from germline, CDR1 is SGHTA and CDR2 is FQGNSA. CDR3 size: 13 residues. The V end was cut by 2 bases, the J end by 1 base, with 3 bases between. The variable domain in full, with the rest retrieved from reference TRBV7-2 and TRBJ1-5, is GAGVSQSPSNKVTEKGKDVELRCDPISGHTALYWYRQSLGQGLEFLIYFQGNSAPDKSGLPSDRFSAERTGGSVSTLTIQRTQQEDSAVYLCASSLQSNQPQHFGDGTRLSIL.

This chain uses TRBV14 with TRBJ2-3; D is perhaps TRBD2 (6 bases). CDR1 is SGHDN, CDR2 FVKESK, per germline. V lost 7 bases, J lost 5 bases, and 10 bases lay in between. The CDR3 is 12 residues long. This CDR3 is CASTHGGDTQYF. In DNA, the CDR3 is TGTGCCAGCACCCACGGGGGAGATACGCAGTATTTT.

The chain links TRBV12-3 or TRBV12-4 to TRBJ2-7, with a weak D call TRBD1 (5 bases). The CDR3 contains 13 residues. V gave up 2 bases and J gave up 4 bases, with 9 bases separating them. As DNA, the CDR3 is TGTGCCAGCAGTTTAAGGGGTTTTTACGAGCAGTACTTC. Its translation: CASSLRGFYEQYF.

The chain recombines TRBV28 with TRBJ1-6; no clear D. Germline CDR1 is MDHEN and CDR2 is SYDVKM. This CDR3 region has 14 residues. V was shortened by 3 bases and J by 14 bases, with 17 bases between the two germline ends. CDR3 bases: TGTGCCAGCAGTTTTCCCCCTCGGGGTTCTGCCCTCCACTTT. It yields the protein CASSFPPRGSALHF.

The chain carries TRBV2 and TRBJ1-4; TRBD1 matches 8 bases. Trimming cost V 4 bases and J 13 bases; bases outside gene matches: 14. This CDR3 has 15 residues. From germline, CDR1 is SNHLY and CDR2 FYNNEI. Here the CDR3 reads CASSGAAEDRVRLFF. The CDR3 nucleotides read TGTGCCAGCAGTGGGGCCGCAGAGGACAGGGTGCGACTGTTTTTT.

This clone has only one observation. V and J are TRBV5-4 and TRBJ1-6; 7 bases map to TRBD1. V shed 4 bases and J 7 bases; nucleotides not matched to a gene: 8. This CDR3 spans 15 amino acids. Germline V gene data show CDR1 as SGHNT and CDR2 as YYREEE (reference sequence). CDR3 sequence: CASSRWTGANSPLHF. CDR3 nucleotide sequence: TGTGCCAGCAGCCGTTGGACAGGTGCAAATTCACCCCTCCACTTT.

This chain connects TRBV29-1 to TRBJ2-1; no definite D call. Germline V gene lookup returns CDR1 SQVTM and CDR2 ANQGSEA. The CDR3 spans 12 residues. Trimming removed 4 bases at V and 6 bases at J, with 10 bases between. CDR3 residues: CSVVLRVNEQFF. CDR3 DNA sequence: TGCAGCGTTGTACTACGGGTCAATGAGCAGTTCTTC.

The chain is built from TRBV27 and TRBJ2-5, with D uncertain. Trimming shortened V by 2 bases and J by 2 bases, and 18 bases separated the two germline ends. The CDR3 loop spans 17 amino acids. Germline V gives CDR1 MNHEY, CDR2 SMNVEV (reference sequence). The CDR3 nucleotides are TGTGCCAGCAGTTTACTTTCGGCTACCCCACAGCAAGAGACCCAGTACTTC. Residues: CASSLLSATPQQETQYF.

J is TRBJ2-6 and V is TRBV19; D possibly corresponds to TRBD1 (6 bases). Germline V gene sequence: CDR1 LNHDA, CDR2 SQIVND (reference sequence). This CDR3 is 15 amino acids long. V was cut by 5 bases and J by 2 bases, with 10 bases left in between. The CDR3 DNA sequence: TGTGCCAGTAGTTTCGAGGGGGCTGGGGCCAACGTCCTGACTTTC. Its protein is CASSFEGAGANVLTF.

The V and J genes are TRBV6-5 and TRBJ2-7; possibly TRBD2 for D (7 bases). The CDR3 sequence is 15 residues long. Per the germline V gene, CDR1 is MNHEY and CDR2 is SVGAGI. The germline V and J ends were trimmed by 3 bases and 3 bases, with 15 bases remaining between them. The CDR3 DNA sequence: TGTGCCAGCAGTTATTTCGGGGGGCCTGGCTACGAGCAGTACTTC. This encodes CASSYFGGPGYEQYF.

The chain couples TRBV4-3 to TRBJ1-5, with no clear D. Looked up from germline, CDR1 is LGHNA and CDR2 is YSLEER. The CDR3 runs 15 residues. V gave up 0 bases and J gave up 6 bases, with 12 bases separating them. This CDR3 reads CASSQEIRTGQPQHF. The CDR3 DNA follows: TGCGCCAGCAGCCAAGAAATACGGACTGGTCAGCCCCAGCATTTT.

V gene TRBV2 combines with J gene TRBJ1-1; perhaps TRBD1 as D (5 bases). Trimming took off 11 bases at V and 1 base at J, with 11 bases between the two ends. Germline CDR1 SNHLY, CDR2 FYNNEI. The CDR3 consists of 12 residues. In DNA form, the CDR3 reads TGTGCCCGTCGGACATCGAACACTGAAGCTTTCTTT. Its translation: CARRTSNTEAFF.

The V call is TRBV5-1, the J call TRBJ2-2, with 9 bases matching TRBD1. CDR1 is SGHRS, CDR2 YFSETQ, per germline. V was pared by 0 bases and J by 5 bases, with 2 bases of the junction left unmatched. The CDR3 runs 15 residues. The CDR3 sequence is CASSLVGQGTGELFF. Written as DNA, the CDR3 is TGCGCCAGCAGCTTGGTTGGACAGGGGACCGGGGAGCTGTTTTTT.

The rearrangement uses TRBV30 and TRBJ1-6; D not resolved. The CDR3 runs 16 residues. Germline CDR1 GTSNPN, CDR2 SVGIG (reference sequence). V was shortened by 3 bases and J by 3 bases, with 15 bases between the two germline ends. The CDR3 sequence is CAWSREAVLYNSPLHF. The CDR3 coding sequence is TGTGCCTGGAGCCGAGAGGCAGTCCTCTATAATTCACCCCTCCACTTT.